The 10 T cell receptor beta chains presented below share a single source sample, sequenced in a study of post-analysis software for immune sequencing data. Study-level points and caveats: Elevated frequency relative to controls characterized four to six TRBV segments in patients, TRBV5-6, TRBV5-1 and TRBV20-1 among them.

No cognate antigen is known for these TCRs. Prepared TCR beta cDNA libraries contained unique molecular identifiers. Each CDR3 protein is one row after TCRdb ran MiXCR on the PCR reads. Here the sample spans hundreds of thousands of distinct CDR3 sequences, approximately 53% being singletons. The sequenced sample was blood. The receptors come from a girl aged 5 to 17 with multiple sclerosis.

The V gene is TRBV7-8, the J gene TRBJ2-1; perhaps TRBD2 as D (5 bases). CDR3 length: 15 amino acids. The V and J ends lost 8 bases and 3 bases respectively, with 17 bases between them. Looked up from germline, CDR1 is SGHVS and CDR2 is FQNEAQ. The CDR3 region has the DNA TGTGCCAGCTCTCTCAGTCGGGAATTCTACAATGAGCAGTTCTTC. This codes for CASSLSREFYNEQFF.

The chain employs TRBV30 and TRBJ1-2, with D tentatively TRBD1 (6 bases). The CDR3 is made up of 16 amino acids. Germline CDR1 and CDR2: GTSNPN and SVGIG (reference sequence). The V and J ends lost 8 bases and 2 bases respectively, with 24 bases between them. CDR3 sequence: CAGTDFGGGQNYGYTF. The CDR3 DNA sequence: TGTGCCGGGACGGATTTTGGAGGGGGGCAGAACTATGGCTACACCTTC.

The chain carries TRBV6-5 and TRBJ2-7, with 7 bases lining up with TRBD2. The CDR3 covers 16 residues. J lost 5 bases, V lost 1 base, and 11 bases had no gene match. Per the germline V gene, CDR1 is MNHEY and CDR2 is SVGAGI. CDR3 sequence: CASSYWEGAGVNEQYF. CDR3 DNA sequence: TGTGCCAGCAGTTACTGGGAAGGGGCGGGAGTAAACGAGCAGTACTTC.

This clonotype was seen a handful of times. The chain carries TRBV5-1 and TRBJ2-6; D not certain. CDR1 and CDR2 from the germline V gene are SGHRS and YFSETQ. V lost 4 bases and J lost 2, with 13 bases in between. CDR3 size: 16 residues. The CDR3, as DNA: TGCGCCAGCAGCCCCCCAACAACTCCTGGGGCCAACGTCCTGACTTTC. Translation gives CASSPPTTPGANVLTF. Combining the CDR3 with reference TRBV5-1 and TRBJ2-6 gives the whole variable domain KAGVTQTPRYLIKTRGQQVTLSCSPISGHRSVSWYQQTPGQGLQFLFEYFSETQRNKGNFPGRFSGRQFSNSRSEMNVSTLELGDSALYLCASSPPTTPGANVLTFGAGSRLTVL.

This clonotype has a handful of counts. The chain carries TRBV12-3 or TRBV12-4 and TRBJ1-2; 9 positions match TRBD1. Trimming took 5 bases from V and 7 from J; bases not matched to a gene: 8. The CDR3 spans 14 residues. The DNA of the CDR3 is TGTGCCAGCAGTCCGGGACAGGGTCGTGGTGGCTACACCTTC. Translating gives CASSPGQGRGGYTF.

The chain recombines TRBV20-1 with TRBJ2-5, with TRBD2 matching 7 bases. CDR3 size: 17 residues. The trim removed 6 bases at V and 5 bases at J, leaving 21 bases unmatched. From germline, CDR1 is DFQATT and CDR2 SNEGSKA (reference sequence). The DNA for the CDR3 is TGCAGTGCCCACCGGAGGGGACTAACGGGATACTCGGAGACCCAGTACTTC. Protein product: CSAHRRGLTGYSETQYF.

The chain uses TRBV20-1 and TRBJ2-5; a weak D match, TRBD2 (6 bases). The J call is in doubt because the DNA end fits TRBJ2-7 better. This CDR3 spans 14 amino acids. Germline CDR1 DFQATT, CDR2 SNEGSKA (reference sequence). The chain's CDR3 is CSAQPGGSPYEQYF. In DNA, the CDR3 is TGCAGTGCCCAACCCGGGGGATCCCCCTACGAGCAGTACTTC.

This clonotype was counted a few times. The V call is TRBV29-1, the J call TRBJ1-2; possible D gene TRBD1, 5 bases. The germline gives CDR1 SQVTM, CDR2 ANQGSEA. The length of the CDR3 is 14 residues. V was pared by 6 bases and J by 4 bases, with 18 bases between. CDR3 in amino acids: CSVKGAEVGYGYTF. CDR3 nucleotide sequence: TGCAGCGTCAAAGGGGCAGAGGTGGGCTATGGCTACACCTTC.

The chain joins TRBV10-3 to TRBJ2-3; 14 bases are a match to TRBD2. Trimming at V came to 6 bases and at J to 4 bases, leaving 9 bases not matched to a gene. The CDR3 sequence is 17 residues long. Germline loops: CDR1 ENHRY, CDR2 SYGVKD. The DNA for the CDR3 is TGTGCCATCAGCGGACTAGCGGGGGGCCAGAGCCCAGATACGCAGTATTTT. This sequence encodes CAISGLAGGQSPDTQYF.

The chain couples TRBV5-1 to TRBJ2-1; 7 bases align to TRBD1. The CDR3 contains 15 residues. The germline V gene encodes CDR1 SGHRS and CDR2 YFSETQ. Trimming removed 7 bases from V and 4 bases from J; junction bases left unmatched: 11. The CDR3 loop is CASGAQGDTYNEQFF. CDR3 nucleotides: TGCGCCAGCGGCGCCCAGGGGGATACGTACAATGAGCAGTTCTTC.